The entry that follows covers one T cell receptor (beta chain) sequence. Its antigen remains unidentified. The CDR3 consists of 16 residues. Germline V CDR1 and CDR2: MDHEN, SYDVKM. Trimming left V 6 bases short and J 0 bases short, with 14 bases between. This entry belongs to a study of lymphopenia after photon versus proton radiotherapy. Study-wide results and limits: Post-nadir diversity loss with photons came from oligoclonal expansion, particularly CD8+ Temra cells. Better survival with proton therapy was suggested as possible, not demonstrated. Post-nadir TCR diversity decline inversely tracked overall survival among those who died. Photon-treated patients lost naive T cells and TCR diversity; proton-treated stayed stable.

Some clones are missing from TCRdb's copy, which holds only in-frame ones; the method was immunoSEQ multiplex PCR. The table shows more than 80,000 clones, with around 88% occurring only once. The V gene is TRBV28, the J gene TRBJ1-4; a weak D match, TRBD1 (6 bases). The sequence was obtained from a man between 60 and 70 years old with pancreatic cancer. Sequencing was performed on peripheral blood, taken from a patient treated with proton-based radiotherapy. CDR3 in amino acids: CASRYSGGSTNEKLFF. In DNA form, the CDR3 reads TGTGCCAGCAGATATTCGGGGGGCTCAACTAATGAAAAACTGTTTTTT.